Listed below are T cell receptor beta chains from one sample, sequenced in a study of T cell repertoires in cytomegalovirus infection. TCRdb redid the calling of the reads with MiXCR, one entry per CDR3 protein. There are about 360,000 distinct CDR3 sequences in the sample; approximately 35% occur only once, and about 13% lies in the top ten. The antigens for these receptors are not known. This specimen was cultured PBMCs, taken from culture after CMV antigen stimulation. All receptors derive from a human donor in good health (CMV status not recorded). Some clones in this sample may be carry-over from other donors' samples. Each CDR3 is given with its conserved first and last residue. A D gene is named only where the DNA matches it firmly. For some rows the clone size is stated as once, few or many, or as a class when expanded; others skip it.

TRBV7-1,TRBJ1-1,.,TRBD1,TGTGCCAGCAGCTCGGGGACAGCCTGGAACACTGAAGCTTTCTTT,CASSSGTAWNTEAFF
TRBV7-2,TRBJ2-7,few,.,TGTGCCAGCAGCTTAGAAACTGGATTTACCTACGAGCAGTACTTC,CASSLETGFTYEQYF
TRBV4-1,TRBJ1-6,.,.,TGCGCCAGCAGCCAATTCAACAAGGGGCCCCTCCACTTT,CASSQFNKGPLHF
TRBV28,TRBJ2-3,.,.,TGTGCCAGCAGATTGCAGGGAACGGCGCAGTATTTT,CASRLQGTAQYF
TRBV6-2/TRBV6-3,TRBJ1-1,once,.,TGTGCCAGCAGTTACTCGAGGCCAGCGAACACTGAAGCTTTCTTT,CASSYSRPANTEAFF
TRBV7-2,TRBJ2-5,.,.,TGTGCCAGCAGCTTATCCCGGGGGGAGACCCAGTACTTC,CASSLSRGETQYF
TRBV7-9,TRBJ2-3,.,.,TGTGCCAGCAGCTTGGACGGGTTCTCTAGAGACACAGATACGCAGTATTTT,CASSLDGFSRDTDTQYF
TRBV6-1,TRBJ2-3,few,.,TGTGCCAGCACCCCGCCGGGGACCACAGATACGCAGTATTTT,CASTPPGTTDTQYF
TRBV7-6,TRBJ2-5,.,TRBD1,TGTGCCAGCAGCCGCTACAGGGGTGGCCAAGAGACCCAGTACTTC,CASSRYRGGQETQYF
TRBV11-2,TRBJ2-3,.,TRBD1,TGTGCCAGCAGCACGGGACAGGGGGTGTTGAGGGGCACGCAGTATTTT,CASSTGQGVLRGTQYF
TRBV12-5,TRBJ1-2,few,TRBD1,TGTGCTAGTGGTTTGGGCAGGGGGCTAGACTATGGCTACACCTTC,CASGLGRGLDYGYTF
TRBV7-2,TRBJ2-2,few,TRBD1,TGTGCCAGCAGCTTAGGGACAGGGAGATTCACCGGGGAGCTGTTTTTT,CASSLGTGRFTGELFF
TRBV7-2,TRBJ2-5,.,TRBD1,TGTGCCGAGGGGGCGGGTGGACAAGAGACCCAGTACTTC,CAEGAGGQETQYF
TRBV7-3,TRBJ2-7,few,.,TGTGCCAGCAGCTTAAACTCCCGGTGGGGATACGAGCAGTACTTC,CASSLNSRWGYEQYF
TRBV7-9,TRBJ1-1,.,TRBD1,TGTGCCAGCAGCTTGCCAGGGGGAGAAGCTTTCTTT,CASSLPGGEAFF
TRBV7-9,TRBJ2-1,few,.,TGTGCCAGCGAGGGGGATAGCTCCTACAATGAGCAGTTCTTC,CASEGDSSYNEQFF
TRBV7-2,TRBJ2-3,many,.,TGTGCCAGCAGCATCTCTAGGGCCCCCACAGATACGCAGTATTTT,CASSISRAPTDTQYF
TRBV7-2,TRBJ2-7,.,TRBD2,TGTGCCAGCAGCGGGGGAGGGATAGCGGGAGGGTCCGAGCAGTACTTC,CASSGGGIAGGSEQYF
TRBV5-4,TRBJ2-1,many,.,TGTGCCAGCAGCCTCCCGCACTACAATGAGCAGTTCTTC,CASSLPHYNEQFF
TRBV7-2,TRBJ2-2,many,.,TGTGCCAGCAGCTTAGAGGGAACAGGCACCGGGGAGCTGTTTTTT,CASSLEGTGTGELFF
TRBV6-2/TRBV6-3,TRBJ2-1,.,TRBD2,TGTGCCAGCAGTCCTCTAGCGGGATCCTACAATGAGCAGTTCTTC,CASSPLAGSYNEQFF
TRBV14,TRBJ2-1,.,.,TGTGCCAGCAGCCGAGGACAAGAGGCCTACAATGAGCAGTTCTTC,CASSRGQEAYNEQFF
TRBV7-8,TRBJ2-2,few,.,TGTGCCAGCAGCAGGAGTGGCGGGGAGCTGTTTTTT,CASSRSGGELFF
TRBV10-3,TRBJ1-2,.,.,TGTGCCATCTTCCGCGACGGGGGTATTAACTATGGCTACACCTTC,CAIFRDGGINYGYTF
TRBV7-2,TRBJ2-7,many,TRBD2,TGTGCCAGCAGCTTAGAAGGGACTAGCGGCCTCTACGAGCAGTACTTC,CASSLEGTSGLYEQYF
TRBV18,TRBJ2-3,.,TRBD2,TGTGCCAGCTCACCGATAGCGGGTCTCACAGATACGCAGTATTTT,CASSPIAGLTDTQYF
TRBV20-1,TRBJ1-5,.,.,TGCAGTGCTAGAGATCCCCGGATATCAGGCCCCCAGCATTTT,CSARDPRISGPQHF
TRBV6-2/TRBV6-3,TRBJ1-5,.,TRBD1,TGTGCCAGCAGATCCGATGAAAGACAGGGTGGTCAGCCCCAGCATTTT,CASRSDERQGGQPQHF
TRBV6-2/TRBV6-3,TRBJ2-1,few,TRBD2,TGTGCCAGCAGTTCCCGTTTAGTTGGCGGGAGTCGCAATGAGCAGTTCTTC,CASSSRLVGGSRNEQFF
TRBV19,TRBJ2-2,once,.,TGTGCCAGTAGTATGGGGGCCACCGGGGAGCTGTTTTTT,CASSMGATGELFF
TRBV25-1,TRBJ1-1,few,TRBD1,TGTGCCAGCAGTGAATGGGGTGGGACAGGGAGCACTGAAGCTTTCTTT,CASSEWGGTGSTEAFF
TRBV15,TRBJ1-2,.,.,TGTGCCACCAGCAAGTCGACATTAGAATCCAAGGATGGCTACACCTTC,CATSKSTLESKDGYTF
TRBV4-1,TRBJ1-2,many,.,TGCGCCAGCAGCCGGCTTCCTATCGAACGGTCTGGCTACACCTTC,CASSRLPIERSGYTF
TRBV4-3,TRBJ2-6,few,.,TGCGCCAGCAGCCAAGACCGTCAGGGTCCAGGCTCTGGGGCCAACGTCCTGACTTTC,CASSQDRQGPGSGANVLTF
TRBV11-2,TRBJ2-3,.,.,TGTGCCAGCAGCTCCTTCAGAGGGAGAGTCACAGATACGCAGTATTTT,CASSSFRGRVTDTQYF
TRBV28,TRBJ2-7,.,.,TGTGCCAGCAGTTTGATGGAGTGGCAGTACTTC,CASSLMEWQYF
TRBV7-2,TRBJ2-6,.,.,TGTGCCAGCAGCGGGGGGCACTCTGGGGCCAACGTCCTGAGTTTC,CASSGGHSGANVLSF